This T cell receptor (beta chain) was sequenced in a study of cytomegalovirus exposure and HLA in healthy donors. General study results and limits: Among donors in an Asian-associated ancestry cluster, a later analysis reportedly found fewer N-insertions than the approximately 700-donor mean. Researchers had no immune exposure information except CMV serostatus available.

Note on this clone: Its target is unknown.

13 Jbeta primers and 60 Vbeta primers were used for the PCR. Clones were read by immunoSEQ multiplex PCR, and TCRdb kept only the in-frame ones, dropping some. The sample lists 150,000 to 200,000 clones, approximately 85% occurring once. Germline assignment: CDR1 SGDLS and CDR2 YYNGEE. The CDR3 runs to 17 residues. Trimming cost V 4 bases and J 3 bases, with 19 bases left between them. The chain recombines TRBV9 with TRBJ2-2; possible D gene TRBD1, 5 bases. The receptor comes from a young man in good health and CMV-seropositive. Sequencing used PBMCs. The CDR3 DNA reads as TGTGCCAGCAGCTCAACCTTCAGGGTTAGGGACACCGGGGAGCTGTTTTTT. Translation gives CASSSTFRVRDTGELFF.